This TCR beta chain was sequenced in a study of T cell repertoires in cytomegalovirus infection. Study overall: Both a matching HLA type and CMV infection were indicated by public TCR beta signatures. Study findings and constraints: Carriers of CMV and the relevant HLA type were discriminated by public TCR beta frequency. HLA-C-restricted CMV-specific TCR beta clonotypes prevailed in the ex vivo response.

TCRdb re-derived calls from the reads in MiXCR, one entry per CDR3 protein. The table includes about 300,000 distinct CDR3 sequences, roughly 9.3% detected once. Comment on this clonotype: Its matching antigen is unknown.

The CDR3 loop spans 16 amino acids. Trimming shortened V by 2 bases and J by 0 bases, and 13 bases separated the two germline ends. Germline V gene lookup returns CDR1 MNHEY and CDR2 SVGAGI. This TCR was recovered from a human donor in good health (CMV status not recorded). Some clones in this sample may be carry-over from other donors' samples. The chain couples TRBV6-5 to TRBJ1-1; no clear D. Material: PBMCs. The CDR3 spells CASSYGWASMNTEAFF. As DNA, the CDR3 is TGTGCCAGCAGTTACGGCTGGGCCTCAATGAACACTGAAGCTTTCTTT.